This TCR beta chain comes out of a study of blood T cell repertoires in COVID-19. Across the study: Material from acute and convalescent COVID-19 was sourced from the United States, Italy and Spain.

This CDR3 is built from 18 residues. V lost 5 bases to trimming and J lost 0 bases, with 17 bases between them. Germline V lookup: CDR1 SEHNR, CDR2 FQNEAQ (reference sequence). Individuals aged about 18 to 95 years were recruited from roughly 22 US areas. Membership in each cohort depended on participant-reported clinical history. TCRdb keeps only in-frame clones here, not all; method: immunoSEQ multiplex PCR. The profile covers about 440,000 clones, with 90% appearing a single time and 0.6% to 0.7% taken by the ten largest. The source material was PBMCs or T cells enriched from blood (not recorded which). The chain links TRBV7-9 to TRBJ2-6; tentatively, D is TRBD2 (5 bases). The sequence came from a man aged 18 to 35 who had recovered from COVID-19. The CDR3 nucleotides are TGTGCCAGCAGCACACCCCGACTAACAGACTCTGGGGCCAACGTCCTGACTTTC. Translating gives CASSTPRLTDSGANVLTF.